These 21 T cell receptor beta chains were sequenced from one sample in a study of vaccination and CD4 T cells after COVID-19. Treatment specified: roughly 10-day PBMC culture with coronavirus spike peptide pools or control peptides (ViraFEST assay). What these receptors recognize is not known. Oncomine TCR Beta short-read sequencing was applied to DNA from cultured CD4+ T cells. From the PCR reads, TCRdb called clonotypes with MiXCR, one entry per CDR3 protein. The data contain approximately 14,000 distinct CDR3 sequences, roughly 30% of them singletons. Sample: CD4+ T cells from blood, cultured in vitro. The source is a human donor who had recovered from COVID-19.

J is TRBJ2-3 and V is TRBV7-2; 7 bases agree with TRBD2. J was trimmed by 4 bases and V by 4 bases; bases with no gene match: 11. The CDR3 covers 16 residues. Germline lookup yields CDR1 SGHTA and CDR2 FQGNSA. The CDR3 DNA reads TGTGCCAGCAGCTCCTCTGGCGGGGGACCTGCAGATACGCAGTATTTT. The encoded protein is CASSSSGGGPADTQYF. The full variable domain, its missing parts supplied by reference TRBV7-2 and TRBJ2-3, is GAGVSQSPSNKVTEKGKDVELRCDPISGHTALYWYRQSLGQGLEFLIYFQGNSAPDKSGLPSDRFSAERTGGSVSTLTIQRTQQEDSAVYLCASSSSGGGPADTQYFGPGTRLTVL.

CDR3 DNA sequence: TGTGCCAGCAGAGTAGGGACCGGGACAGGGCTGGTTGGCTACACCTTC. Its protein product is CASRVGTGTGLVGYTF. The V gene is TRBV27, the J gene TRBJ1-2; 9 bases agree with TRBD1. The CDR3 is made up of 16 amino acids. V lost 6 bases and J lost 7; bases outside the gene matches: 15. Germline V gene lookup returns CDR1 MNHEY and CDR2 SMNVEV (reference sequence).

The rearrangement uses TRBV11-2 and TRBJ2-2, with D possibly being TRBD1 or TRBD2 (6 bases each). Germline CDR1 reads SGHAT; CDR2 reads FQNNGV. V was shortened by 5 bases and J by 7 bases, with 20 bases between the two germline ends. The CDR3 loop spans 16 amino acids. The CDR3 is CASSPLRTGAGGELFF. In DNA form, the CDR3 reads TGTGCCAGCAGCCCCCTTCGCACGGGGGCGGGCGGGGAGCTGTTTTTT.

The chain recombines TRBV12-3 or TRBV12-4 with TRBJ1-5; D is perhaps TRBD1 (6 bases). The V and J ends lost 3 bases and 6 bases respectively, with 12 bases between them. The length of the CDR3 is 14 residues. The CDR3 spells CASSFKGGFQPQHF. The CDR3 DNA sequence: TGTGCCAGCAGTTTCAAGGGGGGATTTCAGCCCCAGCATTTT.

CDR3 amino acids: CASSLGRPGHGFNQPQHF. The CDR3 region has the DNA TGTGCCAGCAGCTTAGGGCGACCGGGACATGGATTCAATCAGCCCCAGCATTTT. The J gene is TRBJ1-5, the V gene TRBV7-9; the D gene is possibly TRBD1 (6 bases). Trimming stripped 1 base from V and 3 bases from J, with 19 bases between. The CDR3 length is 18 residues. Germline CDR1 reads SEHNR; CDR2 reads FQNEAQ (reference sequence).

V is TRBV12-5 and J is TRBJ1-5; a possible D gene is TRBD1 (5 bases). Looked up from germline, CDR1 is LGHNT and CDR2 is FRNRAP. Trimming pared 8 bases from V and 4 bases from J, leaving 15 bases between. This CDR3 is 14 amino acids long. CDR3 sequence (DNA): TGTGCTAGTCAGGACAAAAAATCTAATCAGCCCCAGCATTTT. Residues: CASQDKKSNQPQHF.

The V and J genes are TRBV7-9 and TRBJ1-1; D ambiguous. Trimming took off 5 bases at V and 6 bases at J, with 13 bases between the two ends. CDR3 length: 13 residues. Per the germline V gene, CDR1 is SEHNR and CDR2 is FQNEAQ (reference sequence). CDR3 sequence reads: CASSRPMSSEAFF. DNA for the CDR3: TGTGCCAGCAGCCGCCCAATGTCTTCTGAAGCTTTCTTT.

CDR3 residues: CASSLFQGSNYGYTF. The CDR3 coding sequence is TGTGCCAGCAGTTTATTCCAGGGGTCCAACTATGGCTACACCTTC. The chain carries TRBV12-3 or TRBV12-4 and TRBJ1-2, with TRBD1 as a possible D gene (6 bases). The ends were cut back, 2 bases at V and 2 bases at J, with 12 bases in the middle. The CDR3 is 15 amino acids.

This clonotype was recorded a few times. V usage is TRBV5-1 and J usage is TRBJ2-3, with a possible D match to TRBD1 (6 bases). The V and J ends lost 4 bases and 0 bases respectively, with 12 bases between them. Germline-derived CDR1 and CDR2 are SGHRS and YFSETQ. This CDR3 has 15 amino acids. The CDR3 region is CASSTSGTSTDTQYF. DNA of the CDR3: TGCGCCAGCAGCACCTCCGGGACAAGCACAGATACGCAGTATTTT.

In its sample, this clonotype was seen once. The genes are TRBV5-4 and TRBJ2-1, with 11 bases aligning to TRBD2. The CDR3 is made up of 19 amino acids. The V gene end was trimmed by 3 bases and the J gene end by 9 bases; junction bases not matched to a gene: 20. Per germline, CDR1 SGHNT and CDR2 YYREEE (reference sequence). CDR3 protein: CASSSYLLLSGGARSEQFF. CDR3 in DNA: TGTGCCAGCAGCTCCTATCTCCTTCTTAGCGGGGGGGCCCGTTCTGAGCAGTTCTTC.

This clonotype came up a few times. The chain has TRBV6-2 or TRBV6-3 and TRBJ1-1; D is unclear. Germline-derived CDR1 and CDR2 are MNHEY and SVGEGT. V shed 0 bases and J shed 5 bases, with 7 bases lying between them. This CDR3 spans 13 amino acids. CDR3 DNA: TGTGCCAGCAGTTACTCCGGCACTACTGAAGCTTTCTTT. This gives the protein CASSYSGTTEAFF.

The sample holds a few counts of this clonotype. This chain links TRBV2 with TRBJ1-4; the D gene is possibly TRBD1 (6 bases). The CDR3 sequence is 15 residues long. Germline-derived CDR1 and CDR2 are SNHLY and FYNNEI. With 6 bases removed from V and 0 bases from J, the gap between germline ends came to 11 bases. The CDR3 here is CASRRGGATNEKLFF. In DNA, the CDR3 is TGTGCCAGCAGAAGGGGGGGAGCAACTAATGAAAAACTGTTTTTT.

CDR3 residues: CAWSVLGTSGVEQYF. In nucleotides, the CDR3 is TGTGCCTGGAGTGTATTAGGGACTAGCGGGGTCGAGCAGTACTTC. The chain couples TRBV30 to TRBJ2-7, with 13 bases aligning to TRBD2. With 0 bases clipped from V and 6 bases from J, the junction kept 5 bases outside the gene matches. Germline assignment: CDR1 GTSNPN and CDR2 SVGIG (reference sequence). CDR3 length: 15 residues.

The V gene is TRBV6-1, the J gene TRBJ2-7; D not certain. The CDR3 length is 14 residues. The germline CDR1 and CDR2 sequences are MNHNS and SASEGT. Trimming shortened V by 2 bases and J by 5 bases, and 13 bases separated the two germline ends. CDR3 protein: CASSERAPLDEQYF. The DNA for the CDR3 is TGTGCCAGCAGTGAAAGGGCTCCTCTCGACGAGCAGTACTTC.

V gene TRBV19 combines with J gene TRBJ2-1; the match to TRBD2 covers 13 bases. Germline V CDR1 and CDR2: LNHDA, SQIVND (reference sequence). The V gene end was trimmed by 6 bases and the J gene end by 6 bases; junction bases not matched to a gene: 8. The CDR3 is 16 residues long. In DNA, the CDR3 is TGTGCCAGTAGCGATTCCAGACTAGCGGGGGGCAATGAGCAGTTCTTC. Residues: CASSDSRLAGGNEQFF.

The table lists this clonotype with a few counts. The chain combines TRBV19 with TRBJ1-1; D uncertain. The V gene lost 6 bases and the J gene lost 6 bases, with 11 bases spanning the gap. The CDR3 has 12 residues. Germline V gene data show CDR1 as LNHDA and CDR2 as SQIVND (reference sequence). The CDR3 here is CASSRGVSEAFF. CDR3 nucleotide sequence: TGTGCCAGTAGCCGGGGTGTATCTGAAGCTTTCTTT.

This chain connects TRBV6-1 to TRBJ2-3; D call uncertain. The CDR3 is 12 amino acids. The germline V gene encodes CDR1 MNHNS and CDR2 SASEGT. Trimming left V 5 bases short and J 6 bases short, with 9 bases between. The CDR3 loop is CASSRASDTQYF. In DNA form, the CDR3 reads TGTGCCAGCAGTCGGGCGTCCGATACGCAGTATTTT.

This chain links TRBV11-3 with TRBJ2-3; the D is unclear. The CDR3 length is 12 residues. The V gene's germline CDR1 is SGHNT and CDR2 YENEEA. V gave up 6 bases and J gave up 2 bases, with 6 bases separating them. CDR3 nucleotide sequence: TGTGCCAGCAGTCCCCCCACAGATACGCAGTATTTT. Residues: CASSPPTDTQYF. Combining the CDR3 with reference TRBV11-3 and TRBJ2-3 gives the whole variable domain EAGVVQSPRYKIIEKKQPVAFWCNPISGHNTLYWYLQNLGQGPELLIRYENEEAVDDSQLPKDRFSAERLKGVDSTLKIQPAELGDSAVYLCASSPPTDTQYFGPGTRLTVL.

V gene TRBV5-1 combines with J gene TRBJ2-3, with 9 bases matching TRBD1. The CDR3 extends over 15 amino acids. Germline loops: CDR1 SGHRS, CDR2 YFSETQ. With V trimmed by 0 bases and J by 6 bases, 5 bases remained unmatched. CDR3: CASSLVGQGYDTQYF. The CDR3 DNA sequence: TGCGCCAGCAGCTTGGTAGGACAGGGGTACGATACGCAGTATTTT.

This chain connects TRBV7-9 to TRBJ2-1; D unclear. CDR3 length: 15 residues. Germline V gene data show CDR1 as SEHNR and CDR2 as FQNEAQ (reference sequence). V shed 4 bases and J shed 2 bases, with 12 bases lying between them. CDR3 loop: CASSSLRIPYNEQFF. The CDR3 DNA sequence: TGTGCCAGCAGCTCGCTTCGTATTCCCTACAATGAGCAGTTCTTC.

J is TRBJ1-4 and V is TRBV21-1. TRBV21-1 is described as a pseudogene. This CDR3 has 14 amino acids. DNA for the CDR3: TGTGCCAGCAGCAACTCCTCTCATAATGAAAAACTGTTTTTT. Its translation is CASSNSSHNEKLFF.